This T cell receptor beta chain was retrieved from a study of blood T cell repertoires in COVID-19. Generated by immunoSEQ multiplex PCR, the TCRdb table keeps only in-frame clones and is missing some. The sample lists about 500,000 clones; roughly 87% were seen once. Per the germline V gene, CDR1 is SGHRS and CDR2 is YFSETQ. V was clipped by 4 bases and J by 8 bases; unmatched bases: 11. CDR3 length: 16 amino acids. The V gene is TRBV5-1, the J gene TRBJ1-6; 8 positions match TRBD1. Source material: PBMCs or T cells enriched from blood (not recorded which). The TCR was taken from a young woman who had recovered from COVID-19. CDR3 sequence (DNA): TGCGCCAGCAGCCTGAGTGGGACAGGTCTGGATTCACCCCTCCACTTT. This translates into CASSLSGTGLDSPLHF.